This TCR beta chain is drawn from a study of blood T cells in healthy people across ages (dated by TCRdb to the mid-2010s). The study in broad terms: In model experiments, template switching captured about one uniquely barcoded TCR beta cDNA molecule for every two T cells. To track age-related changes in TCR beta repertoire diversity, the study relied on deep sequencing normalized with unique cDNA molecular identifiers. The donors were divided into four age groups: young (average approximately 15 years), middle-aged (around 41), aged (around 59) and long-lived (nearly 85). The study analyzed two additional independent replicas of 1 million unique cDNA reads from the same blood draw for two donors, one aged 18 to 29 and one aged 80 or older. To avoid experimental bias, donors of different ages were randomly spread across the sequencing lanes. Broader findings and caveats from the paper: Observed TCR beta diversity per million T cells fell roughly linearly with age, and a significant reduction was already apparent by age roughly 40. The percentage of naive T cells measured by flow cytometry correlated strongly with observed TCR beta diversity. Donor CMV infection status was unknown, potentially confounding age-related changes in expanded clonotypes. Bulk unsorted PBMC profiling prevented conclusive comparison of naive and antigen-experienced compartments. Estimates of total diversity from one million sequenced T cells were regarded as lower bounds and underestimates. Compared with the aged group, more naive CD4+ T cells, fewer expanded clones and increased TCR diversity were shown by the long-lived group, suggesting age selection.

Library construction relied on 5' RACE. Sequenced on an Illumina HiSeq 2500. A second 7 to 11 cycle PCR used a sample-barcoded 5' primer and a J-beta primer mix. A template-switch 5' adaptor carrying 12 random nucleotides introduced a unique molecular identifier onto each TCR beta cDNA molecule. Each sample yielded at least 3 million CDR3-containing paired-end reads. First-strand cDNA synthesis was performed from all RNA using the Mint cDNA synthesis kit, with priming by a TRBC-specific oligonucleotide. All cDNA was treated with uracil-DNA glycosylase and then went through a first 18-cycle PCR with the universal primers M1SS and BC2_uni_R. The original methods were these. Normalization of each sample was performed by random selection of 1 million high-quality reads, each carrying a distinct molecular identifier. Instead of being binned into consensus sequences, reads with shared molecular identifiers were discarded. MiTCR, set to a Q25 quality threshold and the strictest error-elimination algorithm, was used for CDR3 identification, clonotype clustering and error correction. Lower-bound total TCR beta diversity was estimated with a nonparametric unseen species model using Euler transformation. TCRdb itself trimmed the public reads at Q25 with fastp, ran MiXCR and retained productive beta chains. Each CDR3 protein gets just one entry, which takes the most common genes and DNA from the rows behind it. What appears here as the V and J calls and clone size reflects TCRdb's work, not the paper's. This sample holds 550,000 to 700,000 distinct CDR3 sequences; 25% to 30% were observed only once. About 18% of the sample lies in the top ten.

This clonotype was seen a handful of times. Its antigen remains undetermined. No much larger clone is present one base from it, and per-base qualities are unavailable. Systemically healthy Caucasian individuals from Russia, 35 to 50 in total and aged roughly 6 to 90 years, were included as donors. Approximately 9 milliliters of peripheral blood were collected from each donor into EDTA-treated Vacutainer tubes. PBMCs were isolated by Ficoll-Paque density-gradient centrifugation, with at least 6 million obtained per sample. Total RNA was extracted from PBMCs with Trizol reagent, with at least 5.5 micrograms obtained per sample. For every donor, flow cytometry on a PBMC aliquot measured the percentage of naive CD45RAhigh/CD27high T cells. The sequence came from a woman aged 65 to 85 in good health. The sequenced sample consisted of blood.

At the DNA level, the sequence is TGTGCCAGCAGACGCGGGGAGGGGGTCCCTGAAGCTTTCTTT. Its product reads: CASRRGEGVPEAFF. The V and J segments used are TRBV3-1 and TRBJ1-1, with a weak D call of TRBD1 (6 bases match). The germline V gene (reference sequence) specifies LGHDT as CDR1 and YNNKEL as CDR2. Including the terminal cysteine and phenylalanine, the CDR3 comprises 14 residues. The sequence is cut down to CDR3 DNA, 42 bases in frame from base 1. V drops 6 bases and J drops 6 bases, leaving 17 bases in between. This CDR3, with the reference TRBV3-1 and TRBJ1-1 proteins standing in past its ends, gives the full variable domain DTAVSQTPKYLVTQMGNDKSIKCEQNLGHDTMYWYKQDSKKFLKIMFSYNNKELIINETVPNRFSPKSPDKAHLNLHINSLELGDSAVYFCASRRGEGVPEAFFGQGTRLTVV.